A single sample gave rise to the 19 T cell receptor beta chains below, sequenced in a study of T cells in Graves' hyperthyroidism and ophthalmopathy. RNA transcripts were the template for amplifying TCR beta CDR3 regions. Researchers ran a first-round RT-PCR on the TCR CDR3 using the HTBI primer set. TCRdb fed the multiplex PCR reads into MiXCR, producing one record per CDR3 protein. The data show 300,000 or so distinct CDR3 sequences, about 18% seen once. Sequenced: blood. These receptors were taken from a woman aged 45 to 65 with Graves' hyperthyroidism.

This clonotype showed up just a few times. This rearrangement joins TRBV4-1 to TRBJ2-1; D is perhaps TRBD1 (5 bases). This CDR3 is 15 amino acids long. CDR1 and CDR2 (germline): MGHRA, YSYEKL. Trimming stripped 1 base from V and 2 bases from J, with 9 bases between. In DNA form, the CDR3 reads TGCGCCAGCAGCCAAGTTGTAGGGGCCTACAATGAGCAGTTCTTC. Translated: CASSQVVGAYNEQFF.

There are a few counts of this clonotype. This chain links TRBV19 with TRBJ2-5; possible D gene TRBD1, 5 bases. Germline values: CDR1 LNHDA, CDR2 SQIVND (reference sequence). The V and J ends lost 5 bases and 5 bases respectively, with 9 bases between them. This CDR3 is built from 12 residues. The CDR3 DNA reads TGTGCCAGTAGTTCAGGGTTTGAGACCCAGTACTTC. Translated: CASSSGFETQYF.

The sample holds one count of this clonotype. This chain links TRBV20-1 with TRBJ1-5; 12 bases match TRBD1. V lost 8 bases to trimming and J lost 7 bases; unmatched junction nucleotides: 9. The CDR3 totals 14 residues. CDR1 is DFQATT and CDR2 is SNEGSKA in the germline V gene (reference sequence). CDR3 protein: CSPSFGTGGQPQHF. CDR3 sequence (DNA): TGCAGTCCAAGTTTCGGGACAGGGGGCCAGCCCCAGCATTTT.

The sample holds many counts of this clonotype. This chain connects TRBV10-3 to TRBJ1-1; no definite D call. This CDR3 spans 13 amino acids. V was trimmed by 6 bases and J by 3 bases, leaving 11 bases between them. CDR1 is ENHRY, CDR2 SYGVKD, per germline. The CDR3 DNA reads TGTGCCATCAGCGCCCGGTGGGACACTGAAGCTTTCTTT. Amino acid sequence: CAISARWDTEAFF.

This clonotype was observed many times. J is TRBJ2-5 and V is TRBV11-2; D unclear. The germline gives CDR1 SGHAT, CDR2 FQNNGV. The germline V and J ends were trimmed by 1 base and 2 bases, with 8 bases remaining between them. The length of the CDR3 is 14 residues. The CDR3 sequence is CASSLAAVQETQYF. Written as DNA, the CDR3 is TGTGCCAGCAGCTTAGCGGCAGTACAAGAGACCCAGTACTTC. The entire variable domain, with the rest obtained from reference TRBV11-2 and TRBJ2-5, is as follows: EAGVAQSPRYKIIEKRQSVAFWCNPISGHATLYWYQQILGQGPKLLIQFQNNGVVDDSQLPKDRFSAERLKGVDSTLKIQPAKLEDSAVYLCASSLAAVQETQYFGPGTRLLVL.

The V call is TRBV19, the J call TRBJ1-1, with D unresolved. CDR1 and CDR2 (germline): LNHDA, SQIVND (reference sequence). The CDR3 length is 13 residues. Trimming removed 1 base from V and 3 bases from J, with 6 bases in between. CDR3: CASSIGLDTEAFF. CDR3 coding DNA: TGTGCCAGTAGTATAGGACTGGACACTGAAGCTTTCTTT. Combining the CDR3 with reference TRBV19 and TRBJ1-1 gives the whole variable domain DGGITQSPKYLFRKEGQNVTLSCEQNLNHDAMYWYRQDPGQGLRLIYYSQIVNDFQKGDIAEGYSVSREKKESFPLTVTSAQKNPTAFYLCASSIGLDTEAFFGQGTRLTVV.

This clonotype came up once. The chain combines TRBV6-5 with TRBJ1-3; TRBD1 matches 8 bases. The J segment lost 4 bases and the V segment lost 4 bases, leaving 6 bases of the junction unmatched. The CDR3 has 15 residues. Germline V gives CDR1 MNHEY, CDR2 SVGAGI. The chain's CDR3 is CASSSTGTGGNTIYF. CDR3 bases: TGTGCCAGCAGTTCGACCGGGACAGGCGGAAACACCATATATTTT.

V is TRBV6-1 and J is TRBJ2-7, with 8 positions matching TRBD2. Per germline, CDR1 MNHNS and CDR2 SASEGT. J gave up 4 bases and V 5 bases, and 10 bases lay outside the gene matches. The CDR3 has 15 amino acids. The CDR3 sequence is CASSPRGSGRYEQYF. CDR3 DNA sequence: TGTGCCAGCAGTCCCAGGGGAAGCGGGAGATACGAGCAGTACTTC.

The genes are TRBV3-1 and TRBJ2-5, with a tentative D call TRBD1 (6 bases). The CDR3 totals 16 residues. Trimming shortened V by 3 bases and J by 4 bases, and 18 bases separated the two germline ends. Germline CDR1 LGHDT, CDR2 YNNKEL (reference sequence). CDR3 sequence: CASSHLIGTRGETQYF. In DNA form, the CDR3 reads TGTGCCAGCAGCCATCTCATCGGGACACGGGGAGAGACCCAGTACTTC.

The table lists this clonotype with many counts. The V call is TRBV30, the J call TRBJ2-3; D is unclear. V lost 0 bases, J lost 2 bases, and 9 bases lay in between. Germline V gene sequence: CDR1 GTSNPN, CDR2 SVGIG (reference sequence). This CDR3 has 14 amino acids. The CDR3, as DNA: TGTGCCTGGAGTGTACTCGGATACACAGATACGCAGTATTTT. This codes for CAWSVLGYTDTQYF.

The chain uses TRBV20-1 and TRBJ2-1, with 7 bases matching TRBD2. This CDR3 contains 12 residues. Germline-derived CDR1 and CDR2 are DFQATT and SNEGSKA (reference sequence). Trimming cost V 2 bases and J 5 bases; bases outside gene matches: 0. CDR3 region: CSARTSDNEQFF. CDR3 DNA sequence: TGCAGTGCTAGAACTAGCGACAATGAGCAGTTCTTC.

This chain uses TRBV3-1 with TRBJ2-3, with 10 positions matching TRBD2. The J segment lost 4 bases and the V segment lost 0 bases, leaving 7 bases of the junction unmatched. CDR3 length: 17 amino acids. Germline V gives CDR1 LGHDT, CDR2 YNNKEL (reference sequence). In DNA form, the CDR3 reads TGTGCCAGCAGCCAAGAGTCTAGCGGGAGTCTTGCAGATACGCAGTATTTT. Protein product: CASSQESSGSLADTQYF.

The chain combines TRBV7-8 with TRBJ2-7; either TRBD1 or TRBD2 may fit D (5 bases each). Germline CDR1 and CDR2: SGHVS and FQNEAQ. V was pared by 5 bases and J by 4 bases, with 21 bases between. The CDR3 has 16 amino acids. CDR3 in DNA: TGTGCCAGCAGCACCCCCGGGGACCCCAAGGGGTACGAGCAGTACTTC. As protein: CASSTPGDPKGYEQYF.

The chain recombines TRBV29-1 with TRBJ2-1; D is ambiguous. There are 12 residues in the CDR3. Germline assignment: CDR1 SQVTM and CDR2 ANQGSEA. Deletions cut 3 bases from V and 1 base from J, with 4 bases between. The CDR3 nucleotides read TGCAGCGTTGACAAGTCCTACAATGAGCAGTTCTTC. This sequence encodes CSVDKSYNEQFF.

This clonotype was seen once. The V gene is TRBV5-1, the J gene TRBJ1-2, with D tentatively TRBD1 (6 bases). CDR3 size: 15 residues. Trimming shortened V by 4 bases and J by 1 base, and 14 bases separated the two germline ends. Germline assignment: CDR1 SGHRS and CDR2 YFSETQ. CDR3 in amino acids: CASSAGTSNNYGYTF. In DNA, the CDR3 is TGCGCCAGCAGCGCGGGGACATCGAATAACTATGGCTACACCTTC.

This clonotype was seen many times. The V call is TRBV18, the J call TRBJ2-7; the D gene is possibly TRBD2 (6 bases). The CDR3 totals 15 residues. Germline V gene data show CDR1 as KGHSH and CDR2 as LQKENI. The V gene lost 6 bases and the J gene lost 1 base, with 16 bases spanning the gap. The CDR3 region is CASSPDFGGSYEQYF. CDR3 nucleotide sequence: TGTGCCAGCTCCCCCGATTTCGGAGGGTCCTACGAGCAGTACTTC.

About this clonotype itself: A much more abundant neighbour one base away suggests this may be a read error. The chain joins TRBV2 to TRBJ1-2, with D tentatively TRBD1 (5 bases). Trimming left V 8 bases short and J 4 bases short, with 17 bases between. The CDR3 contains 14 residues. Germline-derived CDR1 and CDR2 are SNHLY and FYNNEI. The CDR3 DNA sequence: TGTGCCAGCGCCCCAGTCAGGGCTGGCTATGGCTACACCTTC. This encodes CASAPVRAGYGYTF.

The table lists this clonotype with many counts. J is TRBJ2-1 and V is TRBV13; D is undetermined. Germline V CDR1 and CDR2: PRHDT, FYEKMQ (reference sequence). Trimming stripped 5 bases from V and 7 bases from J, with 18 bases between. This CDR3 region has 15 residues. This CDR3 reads CASSRHGVTQNEQFF. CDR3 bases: TGTGCCAGCAGCCGTCATGGGGTCACCCAAAATGAGCAGTTCTTC.

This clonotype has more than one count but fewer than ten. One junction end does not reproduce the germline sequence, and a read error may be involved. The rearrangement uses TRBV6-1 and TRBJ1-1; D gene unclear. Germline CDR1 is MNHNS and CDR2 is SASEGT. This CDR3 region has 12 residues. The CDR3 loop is CASGPPDTEAFF. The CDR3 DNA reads TGTGCCAGCGGTCCTCCTGACACGGAAGCTTTCTTT.